This T cell receptor beta chain was observed in a study of chemoradiotherapy in HPV16-positive cancers (dated by TCRdb to the early 2020s). Describing the broader study: Functional T-cell assays on cells from a couple of HPV16-positive patients defined candidate HPV-specific T-cell clones and common TCR motifs. The study set out to ask whether T-cell immunity against the HPV oncoproteins E6 and E7 changes over the course of chemoradiotherapy and whether that immunity affects survival. The candidate HPV-specific TCRs and motifs were then tracked in TCR repertoires from 86 patients with HPV-related cancers. Summary of the overall study and its limitations: The functional definition of HPV-specific T cells was derived from only a couple of HPV16-positive patients, and the survival association was reported for HPV16-positive patients. Among HPV16-positive patients, expansion of HPV-responsive T cells during chemoradiotherapy was associated with better recurrence-free survival. Expansion of candidate HPV-specific clones and E7-related TCR motifs was observed in the tumor microenvironment during treatment, whereas no such expansion was observed for non-HPV-specific T cells.

The library was obtained by the immunoSEQ multiplex PCR assay. TCRdb's version of the immuneACCESS table is confined to in-frame rearrangements and falls short of the full clone set. An unresolved V gene accounts for under half of the shortfall where checked; the remainder is of unknown origin. In all, the sample holds around 17,000 clones, and under 90% of those were seen once. Roughly 2.3% of the sample belongs to the ten largest clones. On this clone: Its antigen has not been determined. Base qualities are missing; no much larger clone stands one base away.

Including cysteine and phenylalanine, the CDR3 has 15 amino acids. The read is trimmed to its CDR3 DNA, 45 bases read in frame from base 1. CDR1 and CDR2 are read off the germline V gene as SNHLY and FYNNEI. V lost 4 bases and J lost 6 bases; the stretch between them is 15 bases long. Repertoires were sampled multiple times during chemoradiotherapy, which allowed clonal expansion in the tumor microenvironment to be followed. The TCR comes from a human donor with HPV-associated anogenital cancer. Recombination linked TRBV2 to TRBJ2-2, with the D gene not confidently named. Sequencing was performed on blood, taken from a patient who underwent chemoradiotherapy. Here is the DNA: TGTGCCAGCAGTGTAGATGTCCCTGGCTCCGGGGAGCTGTTTTTT. Translation gives CASSVDVPGSGELFF.